This T cell receptor (beta chain) emerged from a study of cytomegalovirus exposure and HLA in healthy donors. It was with 60 Vbeta and 13 Jbeta primers that the PCR ran. Sequenced by immunoSEQ multiplex PCR; TCRdb stores in-frame clones only, minus some. The top ten clones hold around an eighth of a sample with about 150,000 clones, 80% of them seen once. General study points: Follow-up analysis found HLA locus-dependent TCR association rates, highest for DRB1 and lowest for HLA-C.

In the case of this clone: The target antigen is unknown.

CDR1 is MDHEN, CDR2 SYDVKM, per germline. The junction had 5 bases not matched to a gene; V was cut back by 6 bases and J by 3 bases. This CDR3 is 13 amino acids long. Material for sequencing was PBMCs. The rearrangement uses TRBV28 and TRBJ2-7; TRBD2 matches at 7 bases. This TCR derives from a woman in her thirties or forties in good health and CMV-seronegative. DNA of the CDR3: TGTGCCAGCAGCGGGGGAGGGGTCTACGAGCAGTACTTC. It codes for CASSGGGVYEQYF.